The present entry profiles one T cell receptor (beta chain) with its context. Its antigen remains unknown. Researchers reported that TCR beta cDNA libraries carried unique molecular identifiers. Using its own MiXCR run on the PCR reads, TCRdb lists one record per CDR3 protein. This sample has some 240,000 distinct CDR3 sequences; 36% occur once, and the top ten carry more than 4%. V was pared by 0 bases and J by 4 bases, with 9 bases between. The CDR3 covers 14 residues. The germline V gene has CDR1 ENHRY and CDR2 SYGVKD. This entry belongs to a study of post-analysis software for immune sequencing data. Overall study findings and caveats: Among five TRBV segments more frequent in patients than controls were TRBV5-6, TRBV5-1 and TRBV20-1.

Material: blood. The receptor's source is a girl aged 5-17 years with multiple sclerosis. The chain carries TRBV10-3 and TRBJ2-5; D gene uncertain. Here the CDR3 DNA reads TGTGCCATCAGTGAGTCGGCCTCGGTAGAGACCCAGTACTTC. Translated: CAISESASVETQYF.